Sequencing of this T cell receptor (beta chain) was carried out in a study of blood T cell repertoires in COVID-19. Study-wide background: Acute and convalescent COVID-19 specimens originated in the United States, Italy and Spain. The analysed material was cDNA or gDNA that came from T cells, B-cell-depleted T cells, or PBMCs.

Original processing methods: Amplified reference gene primers provided the basis for estimating nucleated cell counts. Clones were sequenced by immunoSEQ multiplex PCR, and TCRdb holds only the in-frame ones, with some missing. The DNA was the basis for D and trimming; V, J and clone size are from that table. Seen here are 150,000 to 200,000 clones, approximately 92% observed once, and the top ten hold over 3.5%. CDR1 and CDR2 (germline): LGHNT, FRNRAP. Trimming took 6 bases from V and 0 from J, leaving 14 bases between them. CDR3 size: 15 residues. Material: peripheral blood. The chain couples TRBV12-5 to TRBJ1-2; D may be TRBD1 (5 bases). The TCR comes from a woman in her fifties or sixties with acute or convalescent COVID-19. CDR3 DNA: TGTGCTAGTGGCCCCCCGGCAGGGACTAACTATGGCTACACCTTC. Its translation is CASGPPAGTNYGYTF.